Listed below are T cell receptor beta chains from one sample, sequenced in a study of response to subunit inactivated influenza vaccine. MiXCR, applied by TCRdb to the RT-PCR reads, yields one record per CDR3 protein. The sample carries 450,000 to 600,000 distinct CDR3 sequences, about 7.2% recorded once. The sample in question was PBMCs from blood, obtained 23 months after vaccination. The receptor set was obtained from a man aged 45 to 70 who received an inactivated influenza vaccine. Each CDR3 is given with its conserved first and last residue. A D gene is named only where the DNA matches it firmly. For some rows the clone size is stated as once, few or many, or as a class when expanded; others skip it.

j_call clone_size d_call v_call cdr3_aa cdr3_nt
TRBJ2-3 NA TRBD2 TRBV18 CASSGSGGLNTQYF TGTGCCAGCTCAGGATCGGGGGGGCTAAATACGCAGTATTTT
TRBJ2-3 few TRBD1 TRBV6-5 CASSLQGGSGTDTQYF TGTGCCAGCAGTCTACAGGGGGGTTCTGGCACAGATACGCAGTATTTT
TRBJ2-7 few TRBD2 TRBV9 CASSTGLATTYEQYF TGTGCCAGCAGCACCGGACTAGCGACTACCTACGAGCAGTACTTC
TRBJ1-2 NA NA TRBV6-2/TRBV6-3 CASTTGQLLSSYGYTF TGTGCCAGCACGACAGGACAGCTCTTATCGAGCTATGGCTACACCTTC
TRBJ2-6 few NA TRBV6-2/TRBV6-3 CASSYSGVRGVSGANVLTF TGTGCCAGCAGTTACTCTGGGGTCAGGGGCGTGTCTGGGGCCAACGTCCTGACTTTC
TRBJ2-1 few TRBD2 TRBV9 CASSDDTSGVNNEQFF TGTGCCAGCAGCGACGATACTAGCGGGGTTAACAATGAGCAGTTCTTC
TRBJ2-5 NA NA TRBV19 CASSYSDLQETQYF TGTGCCAGTAGTTACTCCGATCTGCAAGAGACCCAGTACTTC
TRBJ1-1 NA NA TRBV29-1 CSVSRVVTEAFF TGCAGCGTGTCCCGGGTAGTAACTGAAGCTTTCTTT
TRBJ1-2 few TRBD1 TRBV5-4 CASSRPGQGAGYGYTF TGTGCCAGCAGCCGTCCGGGACAGGGGGCAGGCTATGGCTACACCTTC
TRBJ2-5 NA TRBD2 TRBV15 CATSRDQGTSGMKTQYF TGTGCCACCAGCAGAGACCAAGGGACTAGCGGGATGAAGACCCAGTACTTC
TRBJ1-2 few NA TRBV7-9 CASSLDPGIAYGYTF TGTGCCAGCAGCTTAGATCCAGGGATTGCGTATGGCTACACCTTC
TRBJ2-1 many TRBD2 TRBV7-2 CASSSLARSYNEQFF TGTGCCAGCAGCTCACTAGCGAGGTCCTACAATGAGCAGTTCTTC
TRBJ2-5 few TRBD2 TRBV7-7 CASSIGLADKETQYF TGTGCCAGCAGCATAGGACTAGCGGATAAAGAGACCCAGTACTTC
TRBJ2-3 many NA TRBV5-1 CASRGDGKGTDTQYF TGCGCCAGCAGGGGGGACGGGAAAGGCACAGATACGCAGTATTTT
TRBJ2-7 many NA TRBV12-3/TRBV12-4 CASSFGDSYEQYF TGTGCCAGCAGTTTTGGGGACTCCTACGAGCAGTACTTC
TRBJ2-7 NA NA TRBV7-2 CASSATGTEGYEQYF TGTGCCAGCAGCGCTACCGGGACGGAAGGTTACGAGCAGTACTTC
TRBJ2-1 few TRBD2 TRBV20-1 CSAVAGDYNEQFF TGCAGTGCTGTAGCGGGCGACTACAATGAGCAGTTCTTC
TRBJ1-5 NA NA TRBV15 CATSTGQGHQPQHF TGTGCCACCAGCACAGGCCAGGGTCATCAGCCCCAGCATTTT
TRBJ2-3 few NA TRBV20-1 CSAIGWESSDTDTQYF TGCAGTGCTATAGGATGGGAGTCTAGCGACACAGATACGCAGTATTTT
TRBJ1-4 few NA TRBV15 CATSRDSKGHEKLFF TGTGCCACCAGCAGAGACAGTAAAGGGCATGAAAAACTGTTTTTT
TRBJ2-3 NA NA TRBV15 CATSSVNTDTQYF TGTGCCACCAGCTCGGTCAACACAGATACGCAGTATTTT
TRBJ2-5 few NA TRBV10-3 CAISEPRSNQETQYF TGTGCCATCAGTGAGCCTCGATCGAATCAGGAGACCCAGTACTTC
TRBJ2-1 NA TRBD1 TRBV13 CASSGRDRGLRQGSYNEQFF TGTGCCAGCAGCGGACGGGACAGGGGGCTTCGACAAGGCTCCTACAATGAGCAGTTCTTC
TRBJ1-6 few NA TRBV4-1 CASSQVWDMASPLHF TGCGCCAGCAGCCAAGTTTGGGACATGGCTTCACCCCTCCACTTT
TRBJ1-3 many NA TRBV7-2 CASSSRQPDSGNTIYF TGTGCCAGCAGCTCAAGACAGCCCGACTCTGGAAACACCATATATTTT
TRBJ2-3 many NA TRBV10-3 CAISEVVLTDTQYF TGTGCCATCAGTGAGGTGGTCCTCACAGATACGCAGTATTTT
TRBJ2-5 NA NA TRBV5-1 CASSLLGAETQYF TGCGCCAGCAGCTTGTTGGGGGCGGAGACCCAGTACTTC
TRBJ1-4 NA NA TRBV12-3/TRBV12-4 CASSLVSAVNEKLFF TGTGCCAGCAGTTTAGTCTCGGCGGTTAATGAAAAACTGTTTTTT